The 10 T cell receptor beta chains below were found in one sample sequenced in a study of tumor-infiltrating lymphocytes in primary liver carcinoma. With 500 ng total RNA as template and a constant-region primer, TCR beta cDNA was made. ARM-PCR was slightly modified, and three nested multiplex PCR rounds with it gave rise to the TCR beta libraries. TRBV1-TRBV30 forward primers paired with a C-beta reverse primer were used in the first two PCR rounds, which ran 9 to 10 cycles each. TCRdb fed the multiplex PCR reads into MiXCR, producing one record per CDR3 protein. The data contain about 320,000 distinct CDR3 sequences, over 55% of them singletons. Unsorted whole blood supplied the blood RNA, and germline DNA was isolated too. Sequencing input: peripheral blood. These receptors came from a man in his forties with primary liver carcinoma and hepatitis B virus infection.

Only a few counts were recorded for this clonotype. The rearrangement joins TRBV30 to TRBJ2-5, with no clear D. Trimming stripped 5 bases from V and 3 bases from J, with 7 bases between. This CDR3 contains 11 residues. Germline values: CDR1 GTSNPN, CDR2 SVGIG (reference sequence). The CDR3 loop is CAWEGEETQYF. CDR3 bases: TGTGCCTGGGAAGGAGAAGAGACCCAGTACTTC.

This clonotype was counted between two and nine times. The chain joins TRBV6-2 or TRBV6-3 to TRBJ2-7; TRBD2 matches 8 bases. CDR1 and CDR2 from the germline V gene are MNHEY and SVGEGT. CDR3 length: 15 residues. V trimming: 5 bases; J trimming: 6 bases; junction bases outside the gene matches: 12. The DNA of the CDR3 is TGTGCCAGCAGTCACACACCCGGGACTAGTGTCGAGCAGTACTTC. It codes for CASSHTPGTSVEQYF.

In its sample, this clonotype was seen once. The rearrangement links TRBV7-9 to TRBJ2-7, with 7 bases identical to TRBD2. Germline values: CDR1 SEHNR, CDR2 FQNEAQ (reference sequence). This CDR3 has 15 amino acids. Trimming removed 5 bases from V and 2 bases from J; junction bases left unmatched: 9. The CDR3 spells CASSPSAGTTYEQYF. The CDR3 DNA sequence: TGTGCCAGCAGCCCGTCTGCCGGGACTACCTACGAGCAGTACTTC.

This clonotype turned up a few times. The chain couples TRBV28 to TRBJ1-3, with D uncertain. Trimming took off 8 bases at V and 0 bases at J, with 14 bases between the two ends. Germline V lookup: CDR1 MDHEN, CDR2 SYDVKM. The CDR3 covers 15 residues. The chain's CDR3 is CASLLRARSGNTIYF. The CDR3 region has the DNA TGTGCCAGCCTGCTTAGGGCTCGCTCTGGAAACACCATATATTTT.

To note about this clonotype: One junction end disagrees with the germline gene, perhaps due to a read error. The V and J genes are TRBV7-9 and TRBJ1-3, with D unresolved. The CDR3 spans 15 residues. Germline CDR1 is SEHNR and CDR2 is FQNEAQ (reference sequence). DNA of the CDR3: TGTGGCAGCAGCTCGACACGCAGCTCTGGAAACACCATATATTTT. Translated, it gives CGSSSTRSSGNTIYF.

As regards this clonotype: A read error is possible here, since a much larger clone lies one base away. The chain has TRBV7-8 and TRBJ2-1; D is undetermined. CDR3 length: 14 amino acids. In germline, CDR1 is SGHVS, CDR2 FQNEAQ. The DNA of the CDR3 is TGTACCAGCAGCCCCCGACATACCTACAATGAGCAGTTCTTC. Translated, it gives CTSSPRHTYNEQFF.

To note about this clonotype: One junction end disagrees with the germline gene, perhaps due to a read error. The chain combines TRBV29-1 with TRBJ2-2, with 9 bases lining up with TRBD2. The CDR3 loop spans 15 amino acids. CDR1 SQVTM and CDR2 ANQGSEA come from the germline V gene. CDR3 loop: CSVVVAGGGIGELFF. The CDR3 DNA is TGCAGCGTTGTTGTGGCGGGAGGGGGTATCGGGGAGCTCTTTTTT.

The CDR3 DNA is TGTGCCAGCAGCTTCGGGACTAGCGGTAACGGGGAGCTGTTTTTT. Its protein is CASSFGTSGNGELFF. The V and J genes are TRBV7-8 and TRBJ2-2; 11 bases are a match to TRBD2. The CDR3 runs 15 residues. With V trimmed by 3 bases and J by 7 bases, 4 bases remained unmatched. The germline V gene encodes CDR1 SGHVS and CDR2 FQNEAQ.

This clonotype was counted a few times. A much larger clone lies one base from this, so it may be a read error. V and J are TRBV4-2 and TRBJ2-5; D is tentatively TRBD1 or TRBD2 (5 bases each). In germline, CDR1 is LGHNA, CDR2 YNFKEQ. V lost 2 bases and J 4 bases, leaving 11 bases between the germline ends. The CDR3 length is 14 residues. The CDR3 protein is CASSQKEGRETQYF. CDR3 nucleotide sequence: TGTGCCAGCAGCCAAAAAGAGGGGAGAGAGACCCAGTACTTC.

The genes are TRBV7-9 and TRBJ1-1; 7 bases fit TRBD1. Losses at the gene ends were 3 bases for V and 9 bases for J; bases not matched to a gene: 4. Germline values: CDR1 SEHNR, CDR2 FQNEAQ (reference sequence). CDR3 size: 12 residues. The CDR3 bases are TGTGCCAGCAGCTTCGACAGGGAAAAAGCTTTCTTT. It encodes CASSFDREKAFF.